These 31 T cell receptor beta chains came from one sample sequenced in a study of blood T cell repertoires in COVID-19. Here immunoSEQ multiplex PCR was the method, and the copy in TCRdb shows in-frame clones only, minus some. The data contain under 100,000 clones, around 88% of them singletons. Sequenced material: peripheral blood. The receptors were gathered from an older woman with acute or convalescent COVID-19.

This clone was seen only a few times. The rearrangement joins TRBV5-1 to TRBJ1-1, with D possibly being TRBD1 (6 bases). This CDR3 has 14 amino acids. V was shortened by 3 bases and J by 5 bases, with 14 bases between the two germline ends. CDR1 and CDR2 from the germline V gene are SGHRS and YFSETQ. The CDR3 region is CASSSQGFGTEAFF. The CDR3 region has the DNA TGCGCCAGCAGCTCCCAGGGGTTTGGGACTGAAGCTTTCTTT.

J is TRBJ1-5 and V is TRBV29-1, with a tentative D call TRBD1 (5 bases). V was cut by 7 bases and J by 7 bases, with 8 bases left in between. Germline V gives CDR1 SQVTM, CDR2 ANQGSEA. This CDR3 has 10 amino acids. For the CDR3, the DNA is TGCAGCGGTGACAGACAGCCCCAGCATTTT. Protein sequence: CSGDRQPQHF.

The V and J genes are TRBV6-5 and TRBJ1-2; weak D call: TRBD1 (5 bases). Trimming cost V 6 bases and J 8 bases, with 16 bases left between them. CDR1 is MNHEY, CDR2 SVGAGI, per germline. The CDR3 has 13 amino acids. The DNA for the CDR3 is TGTGCCAGCAGGCCGGACACCGCCTCGGGCTACACCTTC. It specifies CASRPDTASGYTF.

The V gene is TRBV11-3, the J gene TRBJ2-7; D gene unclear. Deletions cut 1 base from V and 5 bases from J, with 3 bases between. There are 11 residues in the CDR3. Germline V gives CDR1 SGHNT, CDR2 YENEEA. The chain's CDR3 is CASSLVNEQYF. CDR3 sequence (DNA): TGTGCCAGCAGCTTAGTAAACGAGCAGTACTTC.

The CDR3 is CASSMGTGSGYTF. CDR3 nucleotides: TGTGCCAGTAGTATGGGGACAGGATCGGGCTACACCTTC. The chain carries TRBV19 and TRBJ1-2; 8 nucleotides align to TRBD1. Germline V gene sequence: CDR1 LNHDA, CDR2 SQIVND (reference sequence). Trimming removed 3 bases from V and 8 bases from J; junction bases left unmatched: 5. The CDR3 extends over 13 amino acids. Combining the CDR3 with reference TRBV19 and TRBJ1-2 gives the whole variable domain DGGITQSPKYLFRKEGQNVTLSCEQNLNHDAMYWYRQDPGQGLRLIYYSQIVNDFQKGDIAEGYSVSREKKESFPLTVTSAQKNPTAFYLCASSMGTGSGYTFGSGTRLTVV.

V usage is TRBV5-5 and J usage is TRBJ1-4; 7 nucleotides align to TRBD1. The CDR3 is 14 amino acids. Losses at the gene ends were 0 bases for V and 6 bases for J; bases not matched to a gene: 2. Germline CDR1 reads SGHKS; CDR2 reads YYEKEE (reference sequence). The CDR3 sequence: CASSLGQGDEKLFF. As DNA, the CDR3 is TGTGCCAGCAGCTTGGGGCAGGGGGATGAAAAACTGTTTTTT.

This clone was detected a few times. The CDR3 protein is CASRGTTYNSPLHF. The CDR3 DNA follows: TGTGCCAGCAGGGGGACAACTTATAATTCACCCCTCCACTTT. This sequence joins TRBV3-1 (or the pseudogene TRBV3-2) and TRBJ1-6; possible D gene TRBD1, 6 bases. Trimming took off 6 bases at V and 4 bases at J, with 10 bases between the two ends. This CDR3 comprises 14 residues. Germline V gene lookup returns CDR1 LGHDT and CDR2 YNNKEL (reference sequence).

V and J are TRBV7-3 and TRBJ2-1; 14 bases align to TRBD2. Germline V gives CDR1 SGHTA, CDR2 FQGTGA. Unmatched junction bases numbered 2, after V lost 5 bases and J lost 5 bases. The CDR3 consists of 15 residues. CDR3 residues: CASSLGLAGDNEQFF. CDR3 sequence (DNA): TGTGCCAGCAGCCTGGGACTAGCGGGGGACAATGAGCAGTTCTTC. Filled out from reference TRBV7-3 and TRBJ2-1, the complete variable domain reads GAGVSQTPSNKVTEKGKYVELRCDPISGHTALYWYRQSLGQGPEFLIYFQGTGAADDSGLPNDRFFAVRPEGSVSTLKIQRTERGDSAVYLCASSLGLAGDNEQFFGPGTRLTVL.

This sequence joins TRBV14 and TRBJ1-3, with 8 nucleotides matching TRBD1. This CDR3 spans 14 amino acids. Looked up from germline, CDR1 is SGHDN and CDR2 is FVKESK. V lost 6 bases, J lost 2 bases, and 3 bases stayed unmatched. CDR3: CASRQQGAGNTIYF. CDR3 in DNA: TGTGCCAGCAGGCAACAGGGGGCTGGAAACACCATATATTTT.

The CDR3 DNA sequence: TGTGCCAGCAGTGAGGCCACCTCTCAGCAGTACTTC. Translation gives CASSEATSQQYF. The chain carries TRBV6-1 and TRBJ2-7; D is ambiguous. The CDR3 has 12 residues. V was cut by 3 bases and J by 8 bases, with 11 bases left in between. Germline V gene sequence: CDR1 MNHNS, CDR2 SASEGT.

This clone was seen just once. The CDR3 DNA is TGTGCCAGCAGTTCCCCCACGGGAAATAATTCACCCCTCCACTTT. It specifies CASSSPTGNNSPLHF. The V call is TRBV28, the J call TRBJ1-6; no reliable D call. Germline CDR1 is MDHEN and CDR2 is SYDVKM. Trimming took 4 bases from V and 5 from J, leaving 12 bases between them. This CDR3 is built from 15 residues.

The CDR3 is CASSPGGTKGNTIYF. CDR3 DNA sequence: TGTGCCAGCAGCCCCGGAGGGACGAAAGGAAACACCATATATTTT. The chain uses TRBV11-3 and TRBJ1-3, with D maybe TRBD1 (5 bases). CDR3 length: 15 amino acids. Germline lookup yields CDR1 SGHNT and CDR2 YENEEA. Trimming cost V 5 bases and J 4 bases, with 15 bases left between them.

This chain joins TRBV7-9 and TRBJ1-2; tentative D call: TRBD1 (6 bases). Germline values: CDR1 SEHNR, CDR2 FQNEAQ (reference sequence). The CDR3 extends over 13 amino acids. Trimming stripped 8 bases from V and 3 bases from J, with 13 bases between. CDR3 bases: TGTGCCAGCGACCTCAGGGGCGACTATGGCTACACCTTC. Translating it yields CASDLRGDYGYTF. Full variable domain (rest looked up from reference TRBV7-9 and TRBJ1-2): DTGVSQNPRHKITKRGQNVTFRCDPISEHNRLYWYRQTLGQGPEFLTYFQNEAQLEKSRLLSDRFSAERPKGSFSTLEIQRTEQGDSAMYLCASDLRGDYGYTFGSGTRLTVV.

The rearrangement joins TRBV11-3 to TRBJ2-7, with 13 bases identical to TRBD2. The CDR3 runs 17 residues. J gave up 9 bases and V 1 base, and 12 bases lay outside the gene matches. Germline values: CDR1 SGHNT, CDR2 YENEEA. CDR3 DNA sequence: TGTGCCAGCAGCTTAGCCGCCGGACTAGCGGGAGAAGTGGGGCAGTACTTC. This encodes CASSLAAGLAGEVGQYF.

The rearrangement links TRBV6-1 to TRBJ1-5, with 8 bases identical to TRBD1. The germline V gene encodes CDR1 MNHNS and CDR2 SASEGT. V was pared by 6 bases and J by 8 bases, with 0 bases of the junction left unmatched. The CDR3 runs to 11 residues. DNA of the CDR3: TGTGCCAGCAGGGGACAGGAGCCCCAGCATTTT. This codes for CASRGQEPQHF.

In nucleotides, the CDR3 is TGTGCCAGCAGCTTAACGGGGGCAGGGGGCTCACTGGAGCAGTACTTC. It is translated as CASSLTGAGGSLEQYF. This rearrangement joins TRBV7-2 to TRBJ2-7; 8 bases agree with TRBD1. This CDR3 has 16 amino acids. V shed 2 bases, J shed 7 bases, and the junction held 13 bases outside the gene matches. Germline CDR1 SGHTA, CDR2 FQGNSA.

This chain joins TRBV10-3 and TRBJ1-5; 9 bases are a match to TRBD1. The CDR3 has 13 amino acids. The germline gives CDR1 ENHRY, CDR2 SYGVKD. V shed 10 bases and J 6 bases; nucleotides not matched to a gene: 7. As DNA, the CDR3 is TGTGCCACAGTACAGGGGGCCGGTCAGCCCCAGCATTTT. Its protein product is CATVQGAGQPQHF.

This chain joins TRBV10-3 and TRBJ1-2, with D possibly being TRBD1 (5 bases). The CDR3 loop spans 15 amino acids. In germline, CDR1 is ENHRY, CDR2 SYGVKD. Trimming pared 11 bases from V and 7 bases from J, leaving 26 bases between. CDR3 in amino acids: CASHPSRERASGYTF. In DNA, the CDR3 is TGTGCCTCCCACCCAAGCAGGGAAAGGGCTAGTGGCTACACCTTC.

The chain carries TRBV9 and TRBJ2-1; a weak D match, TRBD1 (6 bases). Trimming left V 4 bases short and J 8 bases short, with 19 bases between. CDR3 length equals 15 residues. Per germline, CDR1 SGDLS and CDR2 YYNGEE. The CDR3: CASSIKGDPVDEQFF. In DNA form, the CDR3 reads TGTGCCAGCAGCATAAAGGGGGACCCTGTGGATGAGCAGTTCTTC.

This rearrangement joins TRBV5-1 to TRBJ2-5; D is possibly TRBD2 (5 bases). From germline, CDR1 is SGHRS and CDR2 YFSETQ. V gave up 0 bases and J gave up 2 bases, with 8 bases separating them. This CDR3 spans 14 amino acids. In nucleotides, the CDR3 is TGCGCCAGCAGCTTGGAGGGCGGGCAAGAGACCCAGTACTTC. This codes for CASSLEGGQETQYF. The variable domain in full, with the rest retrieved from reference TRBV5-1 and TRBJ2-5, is KAGVTQTPRYLIKTRGQQVTLSCSPISGHRSVSWYQQTPGQGLQFLFEYFSETQRNKGNFPGRFSGRQFSNSRSEMNVSTLELGDSALYLCASSLEGGQETQYFGPGTRLLVL.

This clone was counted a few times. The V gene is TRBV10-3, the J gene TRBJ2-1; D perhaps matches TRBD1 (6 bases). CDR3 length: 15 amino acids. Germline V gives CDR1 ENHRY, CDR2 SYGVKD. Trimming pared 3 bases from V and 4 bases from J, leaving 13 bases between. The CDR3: CAISEQDQGYNEQFF. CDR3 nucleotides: TGTGCCATCAGTGAACAGGATCAGGGGTACAATGAGCAGTTCTTC.

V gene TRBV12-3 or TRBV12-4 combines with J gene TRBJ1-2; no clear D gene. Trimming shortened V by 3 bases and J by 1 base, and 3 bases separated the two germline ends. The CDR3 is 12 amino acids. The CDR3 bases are TGTGCCAGCAGTTTCAGTAACTATGGCTACACCTTC. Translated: CASSFSNYGYTF.

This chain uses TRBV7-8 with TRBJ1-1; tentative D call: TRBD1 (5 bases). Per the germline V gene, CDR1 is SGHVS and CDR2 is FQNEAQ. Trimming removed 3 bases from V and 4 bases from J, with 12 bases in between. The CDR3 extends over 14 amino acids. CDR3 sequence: CASSLVQGGTEAFF. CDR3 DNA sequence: TGTGCCAGCAGCTTGGTCCAGGGCGGCACTGAAGCTTTCTTT.

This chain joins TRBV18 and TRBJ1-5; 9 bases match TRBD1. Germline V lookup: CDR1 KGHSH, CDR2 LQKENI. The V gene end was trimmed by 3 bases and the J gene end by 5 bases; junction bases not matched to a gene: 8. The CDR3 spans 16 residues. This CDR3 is CASSPKGQGNDQPQHF. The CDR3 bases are TGTGCCAGCTCACCTAAGGGACAGGGTAACGATCAGCCCCAGCATTTT.

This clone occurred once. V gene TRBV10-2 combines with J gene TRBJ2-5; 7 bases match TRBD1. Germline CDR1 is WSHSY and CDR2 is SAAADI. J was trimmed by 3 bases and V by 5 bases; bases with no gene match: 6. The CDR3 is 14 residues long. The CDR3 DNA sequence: TGCGCCAGCAGTAACCGGGACAGCGAAGAGACCCAGTACTTC. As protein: CASSNRDSEETQYF.

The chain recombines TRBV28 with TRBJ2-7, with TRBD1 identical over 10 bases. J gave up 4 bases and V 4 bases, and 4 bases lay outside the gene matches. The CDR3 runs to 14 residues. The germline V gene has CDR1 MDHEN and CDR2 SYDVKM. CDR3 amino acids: CASSSTGGAYEQYF. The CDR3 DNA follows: TGTGCCAGCAGTTCGACAGGGGGCGCGTACGAGCAGTACTTC.

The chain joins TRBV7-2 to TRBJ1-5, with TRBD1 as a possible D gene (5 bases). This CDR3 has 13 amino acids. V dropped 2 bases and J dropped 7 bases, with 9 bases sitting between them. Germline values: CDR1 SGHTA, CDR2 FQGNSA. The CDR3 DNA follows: TGTGCCAGCAGCTTATGGGGCGGACAGCCCCAGCATTTT. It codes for CASSLWGGQPQHF. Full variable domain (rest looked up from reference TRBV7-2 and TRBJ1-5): GAGVSQSPSNKVTEKGKDVELRCDPISGHTALYWYRQSLGQGLEFLIYFQGNSAPDKSGLPSDRFSAERTGGSVSTLTIQRTQQEDSAVYLCASSLWGGQPQHFGDGTRLSIL.

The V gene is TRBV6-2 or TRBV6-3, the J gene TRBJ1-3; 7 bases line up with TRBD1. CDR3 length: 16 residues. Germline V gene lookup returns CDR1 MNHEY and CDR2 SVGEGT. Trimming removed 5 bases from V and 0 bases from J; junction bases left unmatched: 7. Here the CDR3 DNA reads TGTGCCAGCAGTACGATCGCAGGGGGCTCTGGAAACACCATATATTTT. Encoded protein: CASSTIAGGSGNTIYF.

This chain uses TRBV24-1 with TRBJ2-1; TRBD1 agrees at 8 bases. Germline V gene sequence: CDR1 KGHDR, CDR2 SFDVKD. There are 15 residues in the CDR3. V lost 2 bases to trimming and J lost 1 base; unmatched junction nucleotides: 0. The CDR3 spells CATSDYRGSYNEQFF. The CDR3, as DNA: TGTGCCACCAGTGATTACAGGGGGTCCTACAATGAGCAGTTCTTC.

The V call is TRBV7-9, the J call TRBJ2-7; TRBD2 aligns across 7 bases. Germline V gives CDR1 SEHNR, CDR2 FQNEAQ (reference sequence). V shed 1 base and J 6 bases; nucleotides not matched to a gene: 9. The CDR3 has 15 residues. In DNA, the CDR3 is TGTGCCAGCAGCTTAGTGGGGGGGAGTGGCTCCGAGCAGTACTTC. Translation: CASSLVGGSGSEQYF.

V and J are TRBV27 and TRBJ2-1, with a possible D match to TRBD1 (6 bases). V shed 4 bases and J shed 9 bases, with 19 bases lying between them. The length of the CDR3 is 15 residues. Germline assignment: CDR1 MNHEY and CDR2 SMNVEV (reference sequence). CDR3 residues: CASSSLGTFPAEQFF. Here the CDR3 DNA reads TGTGCCAGCAGTTCCCTCGGGACATTCCCAGCTGAGCAGTTCTTC.